This T cell receptor beta chain was sequenced in a study of T cell responses to AZD1222 COVID-19 vaccine (TCRdb year 2021). Regarding the study in general: Because spike-specific TCR depth and breadth did not differ between the two schedules, AZD1222 recipients who got a second dose at roughly 4 weeks were pooled with those who got a second dose at roughly 12 weeks. TCR sequencing covered fewer than 250 trial participants: around 210 given two doses of AZD1222 and 26 given two doses of MenACWY control vaccine. Trial participants were enrolled by age into 18-55, 56-69 and 70-plus year subgroups, with about 150, 28 and 57 TCR-sequenced participants respectively.

The germline V gene sets CDR1 to SGHVS and CDR2 to FNYEAQ. V sheds 4 bases and J sheds 3 bases, leaving 4 bases between their ends. The CDR3 sequence holds 12 residues, the cysteine and phenylalanine included. Just the 36-base CDR3 DNA is kept, in frame starting at base 1. The sample's time point label, decoded: baseline before first vaccination. Vaccinee samples came from UK trials COV001 and COV002, including a single-blind randomized controlled phase 2/3 trial of AZD1222 (ChAdOx1 nCoV-19) in healthy adults. Trial participant PBMC samples were collected at day 0 and day 28 after the second dose for TCRbeta chain sequencing. The CDR3 regions of human TCRbeta chains were analyzed by immunosequencing. Turning to the authors' computational methods: TCRs in the repertoires were matched against a reference library of SARS-CoV-2-specific TCRs that had been generated with the MIRA antigen-specificity platform. Breadth meant the fraction of unique TCRs that were SARS-CoV-2-associated, whereas depth meant the fraction of total T cells that were SARS-CoV-2-associated. Using the MIRA data, each spike-specific TCR was assigned both to the spike region to which the TCR was reactive and to a CD4 or CD8 class. Log10-transformed breadth and depth values were compared by one-way ANOVA with Sidak's multiple comparisons tests. TCRdb carries this immuneACCESS record with in-frame sequences only. Its versions omit some clonotypes, under half of them owing to an unresolved V gene in the studies checked, with the rest unexplained. The V and J calls and clone size come from that table; D and trimming were worked out from the DNA. For this sample there are about 160,000 clones; about 88% appear just once. The ten most abundant clones make up approximately 5.1% of the sample.

For this clone: Its recognized antigen is unknown. Within one base of it there is no much larger clone, and no base qualities were kept.

The investigation overall reported the following: The 56-69-year group was small, and its depth increase did not reach significance, likely because of low power. Vaccine-associated CD4 TCRs spanned the whole spike protein, with dominant responses in regions 160-218 and 743-854. Reportedly, close to half of the unique spike-specific TCRs recognized epitopes lying outside the regions that are mutated in the B.1.351 and B.1.1.7 variants. After two AZD1222 doses, both the breadth and the depth of spike-specific TCRs were significantly higher than at day 0 and than in MenACWY recipients. No day 14 peak-response samples were available, so repertoires were characterized only after the peak T cell response. Participants were mostly white British and included more females than males, and it was suggested by the authors that clonal diversity may have been underestimated. Conclusions about previously exposed vaccinees are limited because only five to seven AZD1222 recipients were SARS-CoV-2 seropositive at baseline.

This material consisted of peripheral blood, taken on day 0 of AZD1222 vaccination. The receptor was isolated from an adult in good health. The rearranged chain carries TRBV7-6 and TRBJ1-5; the D gene remains uncertain. The CDR3 reads as follows: CASSSYNQPQHF. The DNA sequence reads TGTGCCAGCAGCTCCTACAATCAGCCCCAGCATTTT.